A selection of T cell receptor beta chains follows, all from one sample in a study of OX40 agonist ivuxolimab in advanced cancers. TCRdb keeps only in-frame clones here, not all; method: immunoSEQ multiplex PCR. The repertoire holds about 80,000 clones, 80% to 90% seen once, with under 0.35% in the top ten. The input for sequencing was CD4+ or CD8+ T cells sorted from blood, taken in a trial of the OX40 agonist ivuxolimab. These receptors were taken from an adult with an advanced solid tumor such as melanoma, head and neck, liver or kidney cancer. The CDR3 runs from the conserved cysteine through the conserved F or W. Fields, in order: clone size, V gene, J gene, D gene, CDR3 protein, CDR3 DNA. A D gene is named only where the DNA matches it firmly. A clone size is listed for some rows: how often the clone was seen (once, few, many), or a class if it is expanded.

abundance: once; v_gene: TRBV7-2; j_gene: TRBJ2-3; d_gene: NA; CDR3aa: CASSLITYYRTDTQYF; CDR3nt: TGTGCCAGCAGCTTAATAACTTACTACCGCACAGATACGCAGTATTTT
abundance: NA; v_gene: TRBV7-9; j_gene: TRBJ2-3; d_gene: TRBD2; CDR3aa: CASSLIGTTGGDTQYF; CDR3nt: TGTGCCAGCAGCTTGATCGGGACTACCGGGGGAGATACGCAGTATTTT
abundance: NA; v_gene: TRBV7-9; j_gene: TRBJ1-3; d_gene: NA; CDR3aa: CASSPAGGNTIYF; CDR3nt: TGTGCCAGCAGCCCCGCCGGAGGAAACACCATATATTTT
abundance: NA; v_gene: TRBV9; j_gene: TRBJ1-3; d_gene: TRBD1; CDR3aa: CASSEGDRGASGNTIYF; CDR3nt: TGTGCCAGCAGCGAGGGGGACAGGGGAGCGTCGGGAAACACCATATATTTT
abundance: NA; v_gene: TRBV6-6; j_gene: TRBJ2-1; d_gene: NA; CDR3aa: CASSSPVGRGENEQFF; CDR3nt: TGTGCCAGCAGTTCCCCCGTGGGCAGGGGGGAAAATGAGCAGTTCTTC
abundance: NA; v_gene: TRBV29-1; j_gene: TRBJ2-7; d_gene: NA; CDR3aa: CSIYGGGEQYF; CDR3nt: TGCAGCATTTACGGGGGTGGGGAGCAGTACTTC
abundance: once; v_gene: TRBV29-1; j_gene: TRBJ1-2; d_gene: TRBD1; CDR3aa: CSVLPGQSNYGYTF; CDR3nt: TGCAGCGTGTTACCGGGACAGAGTAACTATGGCTACACCTTC
abundance: NA; v_gene: TRBV30; j_gene: TRBJ2-5; d_gene: NA; CDR3aa: CAWGVGETQYF; CDR3nt: TGTGCCTGGGGTGTTGGAGAGACCCAGTACTTC
abundance: NA; v_gene: TRBV14; j_gene: TRBJ1-2; d_gene: NA; CDR3aa: CASSRTVNYGYTF; CDR3nt: TGTGCCAGCAGCCGTACAGTTAACTATGGCTACACCTTC
abundance: NA; v_gene: TRBV6-5; j_gene: TRBJ1-5; d_gene: NA; CDR3aa: CASSYGAGSQPQHF; CDR3nt: TGTGCCAGCAGTTACGGGGCAGGGAGTCAGCCCCAGCATTTT
abundance: NA; v_gene: TRBV4-1; j_gene: TRBJ2-1; d_gene: TRBD1; CDR3aa: CASSRRGWGQGNPGSYNEQFF; CDR3nt: TGCGCCAGCAGCCGCAGGGGGTGGGGACAGGGTAACCCGGGGTCCTACAATGAGCAGTTCTTC
abundance: NA; v_gene: TRBV6-6; j_gene: TRBJ2-7; d_gene: TRBD1; CDR3aa: CASSYQRTGPWGEQYF; CDR3nt: TGTGCCAGCAGTTACCAACGGACAGGGCCCTGGGGGGAGCAGTACTTC
abundance: NA; v_gene: TRBV19; j_gene: TRBJ2-1; d_gene: TRBD2; CDR3aa: CASSQKGREMYNEQFF; CDR3nt: TGTGCCAGTAGTCAAAAGGGGAGGGAAATGTACAATGAGCAGTTCTTC
abundance: NA; v_gene: TRBV6-5; j_gene: TRBJ2-3; d_gene: TRBD2; CDR3aa: CASSWTVSGSRNTQYF; CDR3nt: TGTGCCAGCAGTTGGACGGTTAGCGGGAGTAGGAATACGCAGTATTTT
abundance: few; v_gene: TRBV27; j_gene: TRBJ2-4; d_gene: NA; CDR3aa: CASSSGTLAKNIQYF; CDR3nt: TGTGCCAGCAGTTCAGGGACGCTAGCCAAAAACATTCAGTACTTC
abundance: NA; v_gene: TRBV28; j_gene: TRBJ1-2; d_gene: TRBD1; CDR3aa: CASLQGILSGYTF; CDR3nt: TGTGCCAGTTTACAGGGGATACTAAGCGGCTACACCTTC
abundance: once; v_gene: TRBV6-1; j_gene: TRBJ1-2; d_gene: NA; CDR3aa: CASSGGGGLNYGYTF; CDR3nt: TGTGCCAGCAGTGGGGGCGGAGGGCTAAACTATGGCTACACCTTC
abundance: NA; v_gene: TRBV12-5; j_gene: TRBJ2-1; d_gene: NA; CDR3aa: CASGFGLGNEQFF; CDR3nt: TGTGCTAGTGGTTTCGGACTGGGGAATGAGCAGTTCTTC
abundance: once; v_gene: TRBV11-1; j_gene: TRBJ1-4; d_gene: NA; CDR3aa: CASSLRRFNEKLFF; CDR3nt: TGTGCCAGCAGCTTAAGACGGTTTAATGAAAAACTGTTTTTT
abundance: NA; v_gene: TRBV7-2; j_gene: TRBJ1-4; d_gene: NA; CDR3aa: CASSLQGQGEKLFF; CDR3nt: TGTGCCAGCAGCTTACAAGGGCAGGGTGAAAAACTGTTTTTT
abundance: once; v_gene: TRBV25-1; j_gene: TRBJ1-2; d_gene: NA; CDR3aa: CASAQSHRSNYGYTF; CDR3nt: TGTGCCAGTGCGCAATCCCACAGGTCTAACTATGGCTACACCTTC
abundance: NA; v_gene: TRBV6-6; j_gene: TRBJ2-2; d_gene: NA; CDR3aa: CASSPPPTGELFF; CDR3nt: TGTGCCAGCAGCCCCCCCCCGACCGGGGAGCTGTTTTTT
abundance: NA; v_gene: TRBV18; j_gene: TRBJ1-6; d_gene: NA; CDR3aa: CASSRDRGANSPLHF; CDR3nt: TGTGCCAGCTCACGGGATAGGGGCGCAAATTCACCCCTCCACTTT
abundance: NA; v_gene: TRBV7-8; j_gene: TRBJ1-5; d_gene: TRBD1; CDR3aa: CASSLQGAASNQPQHF; CDR3nt: TGTGCCAGCAGCCTCCAGGGGGCAGCGAGCAATCAGCCCCAGCATTTT
abundance: NA; v_gene: TRBV18; j_gene: TRBJ2-3; d_gene: NA; CDR3aa: CASSPLQVRGTDTQYF; CDR3nt: TGTGCCAGCTCACCTCTTCAGGTGCGGGGCACAGATACGCAGTATTTT
abundance: few; v_gene: TRBV6-1; j_gene: TRBJ1-1; d_gene: NA; CDR3aa: CASSVSGANTEAFF; CDR3nt: TGTGCCAGCAGTGTAAGCGGGGCGAACACTGAAGCTTTCTTT
abundance: few; v_gene: TRBV7-9; j_gene: TRBJ1-3; d_gene: NA; CDR3aa: CASSPGLEVGNTIYF; CDR3nt: TGTGCCAGCAGCCCTGGACTGGAAGTCGGGAACACCATATATTTT
abundance: once; v_gene: TRBV7-2; j_gene: TRBJ1-1; d_gene: NA; CDR3aa: CASSLRQMNTEAFF; CDR3nt: TGTGCCAGCAGCTTAAGACAGATGAACACTGAAGCTTTCTTT
abundance: NA; v_gene: TRBV6-5; j_gene: TRBJ1-2; d_gene: TRBD1; CDR3aa: CASRRTGRTNYGYTF; CDR3nt: TGTGCCAGCAGAAGGACAGGGAGGACTAACTATGGCTACACCTTC
abundance: NA; v_gene: TRBV5-1; j_gene: TRBJ1-1; d_gene: NA; CDR3aa: CASSLWSGSHEAFF; CDR3nt: TGCGCCAGCAGCTTGTGGTCGGGATCCCATGAAGCTTTCTTT